This T cell receptor (beta chain) was observed in a study of T cell responses to AZD1222 COVID-19 vaccine (dated by TCRdb to the early 2020s). In terms of the full investigation: A total of about 230 trial participants underwent TCR sequencing, of whom 200 to 220 received two doses of AZD1222 and some 25 received two doses of the MenACWY control vaccine. Trial participants were enrolled by age into 18-55, 56-69 and 70-plus year subgroups, with 148, 28 and 57 TCR-sequenced participants respectively.

According to the study, the label for this sample's time point signals: about 28 days (+/-7) after the second vaccine dose. AZD1222 recipients whose second dose came at about 4 weeks and those whose second dose came at about 12 weeks were combined into one group, since spike-specific TCR depth and breadth did not differ between the two schedules. The vaccinee samples were drawn from two UK trials, COV001 and COV002, one of which was a single-blind randomized controlled phase 2/3 trial testing AZD1222 (ChAdOx1 nCoV-19) in healthy adults. For TCRbeta chain sequencing, PBMC samples from trial participants were taken at day 0 and at day 28 after the second dose. The full study reports these points: After two AZD1222 doses, both the breadth and the depth of spike-specific TCRs were significantly higher than at day 0 and than in MenACWY recipients. Because no samples from the day 14 peak response were available, repertoires could be characterized only after the peak T cell response. Participants were mostly white British and included more females than males, and it was suggested by the authors that clonal diversity may have been underestimated. The 56-69-year group was small, and its depth increase did not reach significance, likely because of low power. Epitopes outside the regions mutated in the B.1.351 and B.1.1.7 variants were reportedly recognized by nearly half of the unique spike-specific TCRs. Conclusions about previously exposed vaccinees are limited, since just five to seven AZD1222 recipients were seropositive for SARS-CoV-2 at baseline. The vaccine-associated CD4 TCRs covered the entire spike protein, and the dominant responses fell in regions 160-218 and 743-854.

As concerns this clone: It has no known antigen specificity. Base qualities are not at hand, and no much larger clone is one base apart.

The CDR1 and CDR2 encoded by the germline V gene are KGHSH and LQKENI. Trimming removed 1 base from V and 2 bases from J, leaving 6 bases between the germline ends. Counted from cysteine to phenylalanine, this CDR3 has 14 amino acids. Just CDR3 DNA is preserved here, 42 bases in frame from base 1. The CDR3 regions of human TCRbeta chains were analyzed by immunosequencing. Per the source publication's procedure: TCRs in the repertoires were compared against a reference library of SARS-CoV-2-specific TCRs that had been generated with the MIRA antigen-specificity platform. Breadth was defined as the fraction of unique TCRs that were SARS-CoV-2-associated. Depth was defined as the fraction of total T cells that were SARS-CoV-2-associated. Using the MIRA data, each spike-specific TCR was assigned both to the spike region to which the TCR was reactive and to a CD4 or CD8 class. Log10-transformed breadth and depth values were compared by one-way ANOVA with Sidak's multiple comparisons tests. TCRdb carries this immuneACCESS record with in-frame sequences only. Its versions omit some clonotypes, under half of them owing to an unresolved V gene in the studies checked, with the rest unexplained. The V and J calls and clone size come from that table; D and trimming were worked out from the DNA. This sample comprises roughly 130,000 clones, 80% to 95% of them detected only once. In total, the top ten clones hold 0.9% to 1.4% of the sample.

The sequenced sample was peripheral blood, obtained 28 days after the second AZD1222 dose. This receptor was identified in an adult who received the AZD1222 COVID-19 vaccine. The sequence is built from TRBV18 and TRBJ2-1; perhaps TRBD2 is the D gene, with 5 bases matching. CDR3 reads: CASSPLTTYNEQFF. The DNA sequence is as follows: TGTGCCAGCTCACCACTGACTACCTACAATGAGCAGTTCTTC.